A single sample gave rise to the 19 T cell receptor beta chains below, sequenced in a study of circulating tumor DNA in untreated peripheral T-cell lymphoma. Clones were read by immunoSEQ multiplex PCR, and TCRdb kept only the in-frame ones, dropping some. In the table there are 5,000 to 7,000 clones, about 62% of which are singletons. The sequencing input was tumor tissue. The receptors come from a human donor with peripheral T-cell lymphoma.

The CDR3 bases are TGTGCCAGCAAAGCTGGGACAGGGTCCTACGAGCAGTACTTC. Its protein is CASKAGTGSYEQYF. This rearrangement joins TRBV28 to TRBJ2-7, with 9 bases aligning to TRBD1. Germline trimming cut 7 bases from V and 1 base from J; bases unmatched to any gene: 5. CDR1 and CDR2 (germline): MDHEN, SYDVKM. The CDR3 extends over 14 amino acids.

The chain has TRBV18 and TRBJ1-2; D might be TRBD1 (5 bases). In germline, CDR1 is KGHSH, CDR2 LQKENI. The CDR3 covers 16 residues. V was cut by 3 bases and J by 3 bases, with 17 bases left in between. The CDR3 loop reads CASSPSGRDDYYGYTF. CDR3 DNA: TGTGCCAGCTCACCTTCAGGCAGGGACGATTACTATGGCTACACCTTC.

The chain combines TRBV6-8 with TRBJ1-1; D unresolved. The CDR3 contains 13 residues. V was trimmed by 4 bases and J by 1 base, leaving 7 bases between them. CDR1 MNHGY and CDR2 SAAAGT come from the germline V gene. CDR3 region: CASSSAPNTEAFF. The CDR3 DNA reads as TGTGCCAGCAGTTCGGCCCCGAACACTGAAGCTTTCTTT.

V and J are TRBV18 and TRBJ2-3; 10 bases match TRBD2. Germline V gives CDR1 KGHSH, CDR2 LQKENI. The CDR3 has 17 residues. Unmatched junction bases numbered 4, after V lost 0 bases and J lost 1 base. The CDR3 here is CASSPPSLAGGTDTQYF. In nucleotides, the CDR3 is TGTGCCAGCTCACCACCATCCCTAGCGGGGGGCACAGATACGCAGTATTTT.

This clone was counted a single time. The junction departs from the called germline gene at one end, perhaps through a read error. DNA for the CDR3: TGTACCAGCAGCTTTATGCGGGAGGATTACAATGAGCAGTTCTTC. As protein: CTSSFMREDYNEQFF. V gene TRBV11-3 combines with J gene TRBJ2-1; 8 nucleotides line up with TRBD2. The germline gives CDR1 SGHNT, CDR2 YENEEA. This CDR3 is built from 15 residues.

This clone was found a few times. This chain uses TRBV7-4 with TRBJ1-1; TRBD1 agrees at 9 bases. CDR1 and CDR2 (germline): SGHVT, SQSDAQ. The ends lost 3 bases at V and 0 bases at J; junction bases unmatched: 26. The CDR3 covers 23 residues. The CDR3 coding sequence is TGTGCCAGCAGCTTTGCCGTGGATAGTCTTGAGACAGGGGGATCTTACATGAACACTGAAGCTTTCTTT. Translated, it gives CASSFAVDSLETGGSYMNTEAFF.

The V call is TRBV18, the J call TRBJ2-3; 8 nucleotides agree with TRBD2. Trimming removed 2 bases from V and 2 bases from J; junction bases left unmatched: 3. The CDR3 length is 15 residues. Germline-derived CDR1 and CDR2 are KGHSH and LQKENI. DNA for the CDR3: TGTGCCAGCTCACCAACACTAGCGGACACAGATACGCAGTATTTT. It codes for CASSPTLADTDTQYF.

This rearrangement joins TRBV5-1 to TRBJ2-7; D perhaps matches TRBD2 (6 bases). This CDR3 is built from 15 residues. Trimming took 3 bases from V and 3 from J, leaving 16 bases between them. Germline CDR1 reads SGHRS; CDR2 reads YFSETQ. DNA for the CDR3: TGCGCCAGCAGCTACGACGCCGGGGGTTACTACGAGCAGTACTTC. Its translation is CASSYDAGGYYEQYF.

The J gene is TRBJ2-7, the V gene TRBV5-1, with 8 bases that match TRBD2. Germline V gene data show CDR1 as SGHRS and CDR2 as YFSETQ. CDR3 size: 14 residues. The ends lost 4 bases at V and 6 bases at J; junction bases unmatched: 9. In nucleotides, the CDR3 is TGCGCCAGCAGCCTGAGGACTAGCCCCGGCGAGCAGTACTTC. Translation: CASSLRTSPGEQYF.

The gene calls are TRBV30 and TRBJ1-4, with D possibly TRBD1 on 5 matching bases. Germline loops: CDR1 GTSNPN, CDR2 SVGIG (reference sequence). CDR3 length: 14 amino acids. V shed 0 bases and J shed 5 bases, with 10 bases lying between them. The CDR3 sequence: CAWSVNRRNEKLFF. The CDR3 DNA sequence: TGTGCCTGGAGTGTAAACAGGAGGAATGAAAAACTGTTTTTT.

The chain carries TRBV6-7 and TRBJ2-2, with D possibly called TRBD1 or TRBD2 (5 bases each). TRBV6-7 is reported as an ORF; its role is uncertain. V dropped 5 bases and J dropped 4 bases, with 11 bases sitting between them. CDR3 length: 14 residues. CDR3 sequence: CASSVDGGTGELFF. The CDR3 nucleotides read TGTGCCAGCAGTGTCGATGGGGGCACCGGGGAGCTGTTTTTT.

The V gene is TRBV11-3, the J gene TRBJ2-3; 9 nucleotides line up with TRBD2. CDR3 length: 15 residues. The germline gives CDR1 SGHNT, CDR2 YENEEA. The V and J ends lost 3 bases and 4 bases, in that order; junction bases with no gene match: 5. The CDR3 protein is CASSLKRGVSDTQYF. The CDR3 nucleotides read TGTGCCAGCAGCTTGAAGCGGGGGGTTTCAGATACGCAGTATTTT.

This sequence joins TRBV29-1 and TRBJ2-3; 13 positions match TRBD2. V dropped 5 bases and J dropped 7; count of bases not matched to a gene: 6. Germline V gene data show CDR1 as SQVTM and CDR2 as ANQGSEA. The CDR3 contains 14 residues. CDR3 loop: CSVQTSGGSNTQYF. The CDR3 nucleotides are TGCAGCGTTCAGACTAGCGGGGGGTCGAATACGCAGTATTTT.

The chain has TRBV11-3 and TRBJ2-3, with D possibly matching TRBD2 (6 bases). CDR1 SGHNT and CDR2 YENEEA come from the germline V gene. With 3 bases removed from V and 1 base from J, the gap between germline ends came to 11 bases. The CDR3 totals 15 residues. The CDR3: CASSFGSGGTDTQYF. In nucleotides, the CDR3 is TGTGCCAGCAGCTTTGGTAGCGGAGGCACAGATACGCAGTATTTT.

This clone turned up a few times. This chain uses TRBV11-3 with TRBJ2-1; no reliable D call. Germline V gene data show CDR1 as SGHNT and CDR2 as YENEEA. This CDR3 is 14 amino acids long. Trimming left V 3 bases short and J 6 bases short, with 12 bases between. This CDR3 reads CASSLAPQGNEQFF. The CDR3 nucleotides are TGTGCCAGCAGCTTGGCCCCTCAAGGCAATGAGCAGTTCTTC.

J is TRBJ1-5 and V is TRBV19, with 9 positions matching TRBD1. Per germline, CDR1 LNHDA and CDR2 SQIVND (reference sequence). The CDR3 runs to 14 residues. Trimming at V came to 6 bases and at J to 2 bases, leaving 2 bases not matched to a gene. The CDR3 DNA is TGTGCCAGTAGGGGGGACAGGGGCAATCAGCCCCAGCATTTT. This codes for CASRGDRGNQPQHF.

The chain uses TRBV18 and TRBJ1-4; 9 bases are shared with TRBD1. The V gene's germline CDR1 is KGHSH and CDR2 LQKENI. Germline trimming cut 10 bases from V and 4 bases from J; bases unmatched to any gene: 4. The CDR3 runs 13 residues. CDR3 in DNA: TGTGCCACCACAGGGGGCATTAATGAAAAACTGTTTTTT. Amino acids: CATTGGINEKLFF.

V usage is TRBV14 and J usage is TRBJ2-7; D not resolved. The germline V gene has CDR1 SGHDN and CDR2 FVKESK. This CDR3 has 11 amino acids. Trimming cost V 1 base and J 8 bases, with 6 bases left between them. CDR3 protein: CASSQAVKQYF. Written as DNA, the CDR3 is TGTGCCAGCAGCCAAGCAGTCAAGCAGTACTTC.

CDR3: CASSLRNSIYEQYF. For the CDR3, the DNA is TGTGCCAGCAGCTTGCGGAACAGTATCTACGAGCAGTACTTC. The chain uses TRBV11-3 and TRBJ2-7; D remains unclear. The germline V gene has CDR1 SGHNT and CDR2 YENEEA. CDR3 length: 14 amino acids. V was clipped by 3 bases and J by 3 bases, with 12 bases between them.